This is a list of T cell receptor beta chains from one sample in a study of human T cells and chemical hapten exposure. TCRdb recomputed calls from the RACE reads with MiXCR, one row per CDR3 protein. The data hold a few hundred thousand distinct CDR3 sequences, with 5.5% observed a single time. The specimen comprised whole blood, sampled in connection with sensitization to the hapten diphenylcyclopropenone (DPC). The receptors derive from a woman aged 18 to 35 with alopecia areata. Some clones in this sample may be carry-over from other donors' samples. CDR3s leave out the opening cysteine and the closing phenylalanine or tryptophan. Each record gives: V gene, CDR3 protein.

TRBV20-1	SARVESSYEQY
TRBV5-6	ASSLEGAHEQF
TRBV16	ASSPRTGNMEQF
TRBV24-1	ATSDLMDRENEKLF
TRBV27	ASSLWGQGHEQY
TRBV11-2	ASRDFRAGNTIY
TRBV6-5	ASSYREAGGYEQY
TRBV15	ATRMEGGTEAF
TRBV28	ASSLLGELF
TRBV6-6	ASSLEFLGEKLF
TRBV20-1	SASQLAGVTDTQY
TRBV3-1	ASSQRRVSFSGNTIY
TRBV12-3/TRBV12-4	ASSFFHGTAGTEAF
TRBV7-2	ASSLHPSVGEPQH
TRBV6-6	ASSYSGDSQF
TRBV12-3/TRBV12-4	ASSVAGAQETQY
TRBV7-2	ASSPSLVSGQTFSYNSPLH
TRBV6-2/TRBV6-3	ASSTLTDTQY
TRBV28	ASSVSPRQGFYGYT
TRBV5-1	ASSQGIETQY
TRBV2	ASGNRADTEAF
TRBV12-5	ASGLGDRDSDTQY
TRBV28	ASSFRAGGAF
TRBV6-5	ASSYLRYDGESTDTQY
TRBV4-3	ASSPHEDEKLF
TRBV6-2/TRBV6-3	ASSYFSGSTDTQY
TRBV25-1	ASSARVLAEEDTQY
TRBV4-1	ASSQLQGANTEAF
TRBV7-3	ASSSFSGGPYNEQF
TRBV4-1	ASSQEAPGHYGYT
TRBV5-1	ASSFGGVETQY
TRBV18	ASSPPAGRSYEQY
TRBV6-5	ASSYKGGGTQPQH
TRBV7-2	ASSTRSGGISDTQY
TRBV12-3/TRBV12-4	ASSLRGQVYGYT
TRBV3-1	ASRKAGAGYEQY
TRBV4-3	ASSQDQGDEVKDEQF
TRBV3-1	ASSQGSSLGVEQF
TRBV3-1	ASSQDRLAGGNIQY
TRBV5-6	ASSLIDDNGLSGANVLT